A single sample gave rise to the 21 T cell receptor beta chains below, sequenced in a study of T-cell reconstitution after alpha-beta-depleted transplantation in children. Preparation of the TCRbeta library used unique molecular identifiers. TCRdb fed the PCR reads into MiXCR, producing one record per CDR3 protein. The data show about 500,000 distinct CDR3 sequences, 30% to 35% seen once. Source: PBMCs from the stem cell graft donor, taken from the stem cell graft. The source of these receptors is a human donor who donated a stem cell graft to a child with aplastic anemia.

The chain uses TRBV4-3 and TRBJ2-7; TRBD2 agrees at 10 bases. Germline V lookup: CDR1 LGHNA, CDR2 YSLEER. V trimming: 4 bases; J trimming: 3 bases; junction bases outside the gene matches: 6. The length of the CDR3 is 15 residues. As DNA, the CDR3 is TGCGCCAGCAGCCCTGGACTAGCGGATCTCTACGAGCAGTACTTC. Amino acid sequence: CASSPGLADLYEQYF.

This clonotype was found a few times. The gene calls are TRBV29-1 and TRBJ1-2, with TRBD1 matching over 8 bases. CDR1 SQVTM and CDR2 ANQGSEA come from the germline V gene. The CDR3 totals 13 residues. The junction had 4 bases not matched to a gene; V was cut back by 5 bases and J by 2 bases. The CDR3 DNA reads TGCAGCGTTTTGACAGGGGTCAACTATGGCTACACCTTC. Protein sequence: CSVLTGVNYGYTF. The entire variable domain, with the rest obtained from reference TRBV29-1 and TRBJ1-2, is as follows: SAVISQKPSRDICQRGTSLTIQCQVDSQVTMMFWYRQQPGQSLTLIATANQGSEATYESGFVIDKFPISRPNLTFSTLTVSNMSPEDSSIYLCSVLTGVNYGYTFGSGTRLTVV.

The CDR3 bases are TGCAGTGCTAGTCGACGAACTGGAAACACCATATATTTT. This encodes CSASRRTGNTIYF. The chain couples TRBV20-1 to TRBJ1-3; D ambiguous. This CDR3 spans 13 amino acids. Germline lookup yields CDR1 DFQATT and CDR2 SNEGSKA (reference sequence). V was pared by 3 bases and J by 2 bases, with 8 bases between.

This clonotype was seen a few times. The rearrangement links TRBV24-1 to TRBJ1-2; no definite D call. The CDR3 extends over 13 amino acids. V was trimmed by 4 bases and J by 7 bases, leaving 12 bases between them. Germline assignment: CDR1 KGHDR and CDR2 SFDVKD. The DNA of the CDR3 is TGTGCCACCAGTGACCGTGAGTGGGGTGGCTACACCTTC. This gives the protein CATSDREWGGYTF.

This clonotype has a count of ten or more. The chain uses TRBV12-3 or TRBV12-4 and TRBJ2-6; no firm D call. The germline V and J ends were trimmed by 2 bases and 0 bases, with 2 bases remaining between them. The CDR3 totals 14 residues. The CDR3 here is CASSLSSGANVLTF. CDR3 in DNA: TGTGCCAGCAGTTTAAGCTCTGGGGCCAACGTCCTGACTTTC.

The genes are TRBV6-6 and TRBJ2-1, with D hard to call. The CDR3 has 11 residues. The ends were cut back, 5 bases at V and 5 bases at J, with 4 bases in the middle. Germline V gene sequence: CDR1 MNHNY, CDR2 SVGAGI (reference sequence). The DNA for the CDR3 is TGTGCCAGCAGTGTTAACAATGAGCAGTTCTTC. Its protein is CASSVNNEQFF.

The chain recombines TRBV20-1 with TRBJ2-1; no firm D call. V was shortened by 5 bases and J by 6 bases, with 11 bases between the two germline ends. In germline, CDR1 is DFQATT, CDR2 SNEGSKA (reference sequence). The CDR3 has 12 residues. The CDR3 DNA reads as TGCAGTGCTCCCGAACTTTCCAATGAGCAGTTCTTC. Protein sequence: CSAPELSNEQFF.

This clonotype has more than one count but fewer than ten. The chain combines TRBV5-1 with TRBJ2-5, with TRBD2 identical over 7 bases. Germline CDR1 SGHRS, CDR2 YFSETQ. This CDR3 is 15 amino acids long. Unmatched junction bases numbered 7, after V lost 3 bases and J lost 2 bases. CDR3 sequence (DNA): TGCGCCAGCAGCTCCTCCGGGACTAAACAAGAGACCCAGTACTTC. It yields the protein CASSSSGTKQETQYF. Full variable domain (rest looked up from reference TRBV5-1 and TRBJ2-5): KAGVTQTPRYLIKTRGQQVTLSCSPISGHRSVSWYQQTPGQGLQFLFEYFSETQRNKGNFPGRFSGRQFSNSRSEMNVSTLELGDSALYLCASSSSGTKQETQYFGPGTRLLVL.

Only a few counts were recorded for this clonotype. The V call is TRBV5-1, the J call TRBJ2-7; TRBD1 is a possible D gene (7 bases). The CDR3 runs 15 residues. Germline CDR1 SGHRS, CDR2 YFSETQ. V dropped 1 base and J dropped 3 bases, with 14 bases sitting between them. The CDR3 coding sequence is TGCGCCAGCAGCTTGCAACGACAGGGAGGCTACGAGCAGTACTTC. This codes for CASSLQRQGGYEQYF.

V and J are TRBV6-2 or TRBV6-3 and TRBJ2-7; TRBD2 aligns across 8 bases. This CDR3 has 14 residues. V lost 5 bases, J lost 3 bases, and 6 bases stayed unmatched. Germline loops: CDR1 MNHEY, CDR2 SVGEGT. The CDR3 nucleotides read TGTGCCAGCAGTCGACTAGCGCCCTTCTACGAGCAGTACGTC. The encoded protein is CASSRLAPFYEQYV.

The chain joins TRBV30 to TRBJ2-1; 13 bases are a match to TRBD2. Germline assignment: CDR1 GTSNPN and CDR2 SVGIG (reference sequence). The length of the CDR3 is 17 residues. V was pared by 0 bases and J by 5 bases, with 7 bases of the junction left unmatched. The CDR3 loop reads CAWSVSRTSGGDNEQFF. CDR3 nucleotides: TGTGCCTGGAGTGTATCCAGGACTAGCGGGGGAGACAATGAGCAGTTCTTC.

This clonotype appeared a few times. The chain employs TRBV5-4 and TRBJ2-5, with D hard to call. Germline values: CDR1 SGHNT, CDR2 YYREEE (reference sequence). V was clipped by 6 bases and J by 5 bases, with 23 bases between them. The length of the CDR3 is 16 residues. CDR3 residues: CASTLGGAAVQETQYF. DNA of the CDR3: TGTGCCAGCACCCTGGGTGGCGCGGCCGTCCAGGAGACCCAGTACTTC.

This clonotype was detected a few times. The V call is TRBV5-6, the J call TRBJ2-1; 8 bases are a match to TRBD1. Germline assignment: CDR1 SGHDT and CDR2 YYEEEE. Unmatched junction bases numbered 6, after V lost 4 bases and J lost 9 bases. This CDR3 contains 13 residues. CDR3 residues: CASSPDRVGEQFF. CDR3 coding DNA: TGTGCCAGCAGCCCGGACAGGGTGGGTGAGCAGTTCTTC.

This clonotype was seen more than once but under ten times. The rearrangement links TRBV20-1 to TRBJ2-1; D ambiguous. Germline-derived CDR1 and CDR2 are DFQATT and SNEGSKA (reference sequence). V shed 0 bases and J shed 8 bases, with 14 bases lying between them. CDR3 length equals 14 residues. The CDR3 reads CSARDLGIIHEQFF. The CDR3, as DNA: TGCAGTGCTAGAGACCTGGGGATTATACATGAGCAGTTCTTC.

The chain joins TRBV24-1 to TRBJ2-3; D perhaps matches TRBD2 (5 bases). The CDR3 consists of 16 residues. Germline V gives CDR1 KGHDR, CDR2 SFDVKD. Trimming shortened V by 1 base and J by 1 base, and 11 bases separated the two germline ends. The CDR3 DNA is TGTGCCACCAGTGATTTAGGAGCGGACCGCACAGATACGCAGTATTTT. This encodes CATSDLGADRTDTQYF.

This sequence joins TRBV28 and TRBJ2-7, with D perhaps matching TRBD2 (5 bases). CDR3 length: 12 amino acids. Trimming removed 2 bases from V and 6 bases from J, with 8 bases in between. Germline V gene data show CDR1 as MDHEN and CDR2 as SYDVKM. The CDR3 DNA reads as TGTGCCAGCAGTTTAGCGGGCAGCGAGCAGTACGTC. It codes for CASSLAGSEQYV.

Here the CDR3 DNA reads TGTGCCTGGAGGAACGGGGGAAATACGCCCCAGCATTTT. This translates into CAWRNGGNTPQHF. This chain links TRBV30 with TRBJ1-5; D is perhaps TRBD1 (5 bases). Trimming pared 3 bases from V and 9 bases from J, leaving 15 bases between. The CDR3 has 13 residues. Germline V gene sequence: CDR1 GTSNPN, CDR2 SVGIG (reference sequence).

The chain carries TRBV5-8 and TRBJ1-1, with D unclear. CDR1 and CDR2 (germline): SGHTS, YDEGEE. The CDR3 sequence is 15 residues long. Between the trimmed V and J ends, which lost 2 bases and 1 base, there was a span of 12 bases. CDR3 coding DNA: TGTGCCAGCAGCTTTCCCGTTCGGCAGAACACTGAAGCTTTCTTT. This sequence encodes CASSFPVRQNTEAFF.

The CDR3 reads CASSAGVGNTIYF. CDR3 sequence (DNA): TGTGCCAGCAGCGCAGGGGTAGGAAACACCATATATTTT. The chain employs TRBV7-3 and TRBJ1-3, with a possible D match to TRBD1 (6 bases). Trimming left V 5 bases short and J 4 bases short, with 9 bases between. Germline V gene lookup returns CDR1 SGHTA and CDR2 FQGTGA. This CDR3 region has 13 residues.

The J gene is TRBJ1-5, the V gene TRBV12-3 or TRBV12-4; D remains ambiguous. The CDR3 consists of 14 residues. V lost 6 bases, J lost 3 bases, and 12 bases lay in between. The CDR3 DNA follows: TGTGCCAGCAGCCAGATGGTCCTCAATCAGCCCCAGCATTTT. Residues: CASSQMVLNQPQHF.

This clonotype was seen a handful of times. The chain couples TRBV28 to TRBJ2-4; 9 bases align to TRBD1. V gave up 3 bases and J gave up 2 bases; unmatched junction bases: 5. The CDR3 is made up of 16 amino acids. Germline V gene sequence: CDR1 MDHEN, CDR2 SYDVKM. The chain's CDR3 is CASSFGGQGSKNIQYF. The CDR3 DNA reads TGTGCCAGCAGTTTCGGGGGACAGGGTTCCAAAAACATTCAGTACTTC.